This T cell receptor beta chain was found in a study of blood T cell repertoires in COVID-19. Across the whole study: Acute and convalescent COVID-19 samples came from the United States, Italy and Spain. PBMCs, B-cell-depleted T cells, or T cells were the source of the cDNA or gDNA that made up the material.

Study processing details: How many nucleated cells were present was estimated from reference gene primer amplification. Clones were sequenced by immunoSEQ multiplex PCR, and TCRdb holds only the in-frame ones, with some missing. The V and J calls and clone size were taken over from that table, and D and trimming were inferred from the DNA. The sample yields about 140,000 clones, 90% seen once. This CDR3 contains 11 residues. The V and J ends lost 3 bases and 11 bases, in that order; junction bases with no gene match: 3. CDR1 and CDR2 from the germline V gene are DFQATT and SNEGSKA (reference sequence).

Material: peripheral blood. The chain employs TRBV20-1 and TRBJ1-1; 10 bases align to TRBD1. The clonotype comes from a woman older than 75 with acute or convalescent COVID-19. CDR3 DNA sequence: TGCAGTGCTAGGTCGGACAGGGGGGCTTTCTTT. This sequence encodes CSARSDRGAFF.